This T cell receptor beta chain comes out of a study of identical twins (dated by TCRdb to 2015 to 2016). With respect to the entire study: To test whether fetal clonotypes persist, this study deep-sequenced TCR alpha and beta repertoires from monozygotic twins, from unrelated adults of various ages, and from cord blood. Replicate twin experiments were performed at different times using different library preparation protocols to rule out contamination. Here is what the overall study found, with its caveats: Compared with coincidental sharing between unrelated individuals, out-of-frame TCR alpha sequences shared between twins showed an excess of sequences with low generation probability. Zero-insertion analyses could be partly confounded by invariant T cells such as MAIT and iNKT, though diverse VJ usage argued against such confounding for most clonotypes. A weaker excess of twin sharing was found in beta out-of-frame sequences because the signal-to-noise ratio was lowered by fewer shared sequences. Abundant cord blood beta clonotypes carried fewer insertions; young adult naive repertoires showed a weaker similar trend, while memory repertoires showed none. In monozygotic twins, recombination models systematically underestimated out-of-frame TCR alpha sharing, but the models matched the sharing seen between unrelated individuals. Conclusions relied on cross-sectional statistical analysis, since the same donors could not be followed over many years.

Every donor in the study was a healthy Caucasian. Three pairs of female monozygotic twins, all aged roughly 18 to 30 years, made up the twin cohort. The RNA used for TCR libraries was isolated from peripheral blood mononuclear cells. Library creation used 5' RACE. Sequencing instrument: Illumina HiSeq 2000. A universal primer binding site was introduced by template switching, and a unique molecular identifier was present in the final cDNA, enabling accurate counting of TCR cDNA molecules. Specific primers in the conserved constant-segment region were used to synthesize first-strand cDNA for the TCR alpha and beta chains. Each cDNA library was double barcoded, with a SMART-Mk sample barcode plus Illumina barcodes, to control for contamination. TruSeq adapter sequences, together with Illumina sample barcodes, were added in two successive PCR steps. The TCR alpha and beta cDNA libraries were sequenced on the Illumina HiSeq platform using custom primers. Per the original workflow: MiGEC processed the raw reads to extract unique molecular identifiers, while MiXCR was used to determine the CDR3 positions. For each individual, recombination models were inferred using an EM algorithm with the repgenHMM and IGoR tools. Shared clonotype analysis was performed with the tcR package in R, normalizing sharing by the product of cloneset sizes. Out-of-frame nonproductive sequences were analyzed to study raw recombination free of thymic and clonal selection effects. TCRdb ran its own pipeline on the public reads, namely fastp trimming at Q25 and MiXCR clone calling, and kept in-frame beta chains. Rows with one shared CDR3 protein collapse into an entry with the most common genes and DNA. The V and J calls follow TCRdb's processing rather than the paper's. The sample has fewer than 900,000 distinct CDR3 sequences on record, around a sixth of them singletons. The ten top clones hold around 12% of the sample.

The CDR3, cysteine through phenylalanine, is 12 amino acids long. Only the CDR3 DNA is retained, 36 bases long and in frame from the first base. At the junction V is shortened by 6 bases and J by 1 base, with 10 bases in between. CDR1 and CDR2 were assigned from the germline V gene as SQVTM and ANQGSEA. In this sample, this clonotype turned up a few times. The antigen this receptor binds is unknown. No base qualities exist here, and no much larger clone lies one base off it. This sample was shared with a second study, whose subject was T cells expressing NK-cell markers. Per that second paper: TCR beta-chain repertoires were profiled in sorted CD3+CD56+NKG2C+, CD3+CD56+NKG2C- and CD3+CD56-NKG2C+ T-cell subsets from about 8 donors. Of the eight sequenced donors, seven were found to be HCMV-seropositive and one was found to be HCMV-seronegative. In several experiments an anti-gammadeltaTCR antibody was added to restrict sorting to alphabetaTCR-expressing T cells. For several donors, the dominant CD3+CD56+NKG2C+ clonotypes were among the top 10 CD8+ clonotypes and accounted for 1.0-7.0% of CD8+ T cells. Those dominant clonotypes were again the most abundant among CD3+CD56-NKG2C+ cells in four donors, at about 28.3-65%. It remained unclear whether the expanded NKG2C-expressing T cell clones were specific for HCMV antigens. Randomly selected healthy volunteers, three men and five women, were used as the eight sequenced donors. HCMV serostatus was determined by detecting HCMV-specific IgG in serum with a commercial ELISA kit. For about six donors, unsorted PBMC were also used to sequence bulk peripheral blood T-cell repertoires. MIGEC handled demultiplexing of the reads and grouping by UMI, while MiTCR was used to assemble and quantify clonotypes. To remove erroneous sequences, TCR cDNA sequences were retained only when supported by two or more reads. The tcR package was used for downstream repertoire analysis, and clonotypes were matched between fractions using CDR3 nucleotide sequence together with V segment. Antigen specificity was annotated against VDJdb with VDJmatch, allowing one amino acid substitution in CDR3.

The sample taken for sequencing was PBMCs. The receptor was isolated from a woman younger than 35 in good health. The rearrangement joined TRBV29-1 to TRBJ2-7; TRBD2 is perhaps the D gene, given 5 matching bases. CDR3 protein: CSVLDSSYEQYF. The sequence in DNA is TGCAGCGTACTGGACTCTTCCTACGAGCAGTACTTC.